This T cell receptor (beta chain) derives from a study of cytomegalovirus exposure and HLA in healthy donors. J was trimmed by 4 bases and V by 5 bases; bases with no gene match: 2. The germline gives CDR1 GTSNPN, CDR2 SVGIG (reference sequence). The CDR3 extends over 12 amino acids. In the PCR, 60 Vbeta and 13 Jbeta primers were used. TCRdb keeps only in-frame clones here, not all; method: immunoSEQ multiplex PCR. There are tens of thousands of clones in the sample; roughly 73% occur only once, and roughly 3.8% lies in the top ten. Sequenced sample: PBMCs. The chain is built from TRBV30 and TRBJ1-5; TRBD1 agrees at 7 bases. This sequence originates from a woman in her forties in good health and CMV-seronegative. DNA of the CDR3: TGTGCCTGGGACAGGGAAAATCAGCCCCAGCATTTT. As protein: CAWDRENQPQHF.